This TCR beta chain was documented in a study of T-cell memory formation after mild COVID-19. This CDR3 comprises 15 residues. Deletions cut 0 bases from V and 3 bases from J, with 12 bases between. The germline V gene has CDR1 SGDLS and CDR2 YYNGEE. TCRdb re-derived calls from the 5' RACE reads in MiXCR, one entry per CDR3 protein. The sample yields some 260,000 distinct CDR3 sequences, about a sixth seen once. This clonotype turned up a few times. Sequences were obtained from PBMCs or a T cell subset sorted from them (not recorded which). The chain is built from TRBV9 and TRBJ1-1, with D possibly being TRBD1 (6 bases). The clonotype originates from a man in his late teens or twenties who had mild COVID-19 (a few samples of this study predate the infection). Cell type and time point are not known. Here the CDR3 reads CASSVGRGADTEAFF. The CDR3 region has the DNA TGTGCCAGCAGCGTAGGGAGGGGGGCAGACACTGAAGCTTTCTTT.